Following are 26 T cell receptor beta chains from one sample sequenced in a study of cytomegalovirus exposure and HLA in healthy donors. This PCR relied on a set of 60 Vbeta primers and 13 Jbeta primers. Repertoires were generated with immunoSEQ multiplex PCR, while TCRdb's copy carries only in-frame clones and drops some. The sample yields roughly 120,000 clones, just under 75% seen once. Sample: PBMCs. Receptors were obtained from a man between 60 and 75 years old in good health and CMV-seropositive.

V gene TRBV15 combines with J gene TRBJ1-5; 10 nucleotides agree with TRBD1. CDR1 and CDR2 (germline): LNHNV, YYDKDF (reference sequence). The CDR3 extends over 19 amino acids. V trimming: 0 bases; J trimming: 2 bases; junction bases outside the gene matches: 10. The CDR3 sequence is CATSRDRDRGVLGNQPQHF. In nucleotides, the CDR3 is TGTGCCACCAGCAGAGATCGGGACAGGGGAGTACTCGGCAATCAGCCCCAGCATTTT.

This chain joins TRBV27 and TRBJ1-2; D not resolved. CDR3 length equals 15 residues. V was clipped by 6 bases and J by 4 bases, with 18 bases between them. Looked up from germline, CDR1 is MNHEY and CDR2 is SMNVEV (reference sequence). As DNA, the CDR3 is TGTGCCAGCAGACCTAGACAATCCGAGGGCTATGGCTACACCTTC. Its protein product is CASRPRQSEGYGYTF.

The chain joins TRBV30 to TRBJ2-5, with 10 positions matching TRBD1. The CDR3 is made up of 14 amino acids. V lost 1 base, J lost 3 bases, and 2 bases stayed unmatched. CDR1 is GTSNPN and CDR2 is SVGIG in the germline V gene (reference sequence). CDR3 amino acids: CAWSGTGGKETQYF. CDR3 DNA: TGTGCCTGGAGTGGGACAGGGGGTAAAGAGACCCAGTACTTC.

This clone was found a few times. The gene calls are TRBV5-5 and TRBJ1-3; 9 positions agree with TRBD1. V trimming: 2 bases; J trimming: 14 bases; junction bases outside the gene matches: 11. Germline CDR1 reads SGHKS; CDR2 reads YYEKEE (reference sequence). The CDR3 loop spans 14 amino acids. As DNA, the CDR3 is TGTGCCAGCAGCTTTGAATTTACAGGGGGCGCGGTATATTTT. Its protein product is CASSFEFTGGAVYF.

This rearrangement joins TRBV5-1 to TRBJ1-2; D is ambiguous. The germline gives CDR1 SGHRS, CDR2 YFSETQ. The CDR3 spans 15 residues. V was clipped by 0 bases and J by 1 base, with 10 bases between them. CDR3 sequence reads: CASSLVSGNNYGYTF. Here the CDR3 DNA reads TGCGCCAGCAGCTTGGTTTCCGGTAATAACTATGGCTACACCTTC.

The rearrangement joins TRBV10-3 to TRBJ2-2, with TRBD1 identical over 7 bases. This CDR3 has 15 amino acids. CDR1 is ENHRY, CDR2 SYGVKD, per germline. The junction had 5 bases not matched to a gene; V was cut back by 3 bases and J by 4 bases. The DNA for the CDR3 is TGTGCCATCAGTGAAACAGGGGCGGGCACCGGGGAGCTGTTTTTT. This encodes CAISETGAGTGELFF.

CDR3 DNA: TGTGCTAGTGGTTTGTTACTGGGGGGTAATGGCAACACTGAAGCTTTCTTT. The encoded protein is CASGLLLGGNGNTEAFF. The V call is TRBV12-5, the J call TRBJ1-1, with D perhaps TRBD1 (5 bases). Trimming left V 2 bases short and J 2 bases short, with 18 bases between. Germline V CDR1 and CDR2: LGHNT, FRNRAP. The CDR3 runs to 17 residues.

Concerning this clone itself: One junction end does not reproduce the germline sequence, and a read error may be involved. CDR3 nucleotide sequence: TGTGCCAGCAGCTTGGAACAGGGAATGGTAGGTAGGGACTTC. Translated, it gives CASSLEQGMVGRDF. The chain is built from TRBV5-4 and TRBJ2-7; D possibly corresponds to TRBD1 (6 bases). The CDR3 runs 14 residues. From germline, CDR1 is SGHNT and CDR2 YYREEE (reference sequence).

The chain has TRBV19 and TRBJ1-2, with 7 bases matching TRBD1. The germline V gene encodes CDR1 LNHDA and CDR2 SQIVND (reference sequence). Trimming cost V 5 bases and J 8 bases; bases outside gene matches: 14. The CDR3 spans 15 residues. The CDR3 protein is CASSPTWDSAYGYTF. The DNA for the CDR3 is TGTGCCAGTAGTCCCACTTGGGACAGTGCCTACGGCTACACCTTC.

V is TRBV21-1 and J is TRBJ2-7; the D call of TRBD2 is as the table states it, not checked on the DNA. TRBV21-1 is noted as a pseudogene. The CDR3 totals 16 residues. The CDR3 DNA is TGTGCCAGCAGCAAAGTCAGAAGCGGGGGTTCCTACGAGCAGTACTTC. Translation: CASSKVRSGGSYEQYF.

The chain uses TRBV5-1 and TRBJ1-3; D uncertain. The CDR3 sequence is 17 residues long. V lost 4 bases and J lost 0, with 17 bases in between. Germline V gives CDR1 SGHRS, CDR2 YFSETQ. The CDR3 loop is CASSMAHSGSSGNTIYF. The CDR3 nucleotides read TGCGCCAGCAGCATGGCCCACAGCGGGAGCTCTGGAAACACCATATATTTT.

This chain uses TRBV30 with TRBJ2-4; tentatively, D is TRBD2 (6 bases). The CDR3 totals 15 residues. Per the germline V gene, CDR1 is GTSNPN and CDR2 is SVGIG (reference sequence). Trimming cost V 7 bases and J 1 base, with 17 bases left between them. CDR3 coding DNA: TGTGCCTCCGAAGCCAGTGGAGGGGCCAAAAACATTCAGTACTTC. Amino acids: CASEASGGAKNIQYF. The variable domain in full, with the rest retrieved from reference TRBV30 and TRBJ2-4, is SQTIHQWPATLVQPVGSPLSLECTVEGTSNPNLYWYRQAAGRGLQLLFYSVGIGQISSEVPQNLSASRPQDRQFILSSKKLLLSDSGFYLCASEASGGAKNIQYFGAGTRLSVL.

V gene TRBV18 combines with J gene TRBJ2-1; 7 positions agree with TRBD2. V shed 3 bases, J shed 4 bases, and the junction held 0 bases outside the gene matches. Germline V lookup: CDR1 KGHSH, CDR2 LQKENI. This CDR3 region has 13 residues. CDR3 protein: CASSPGGYNEQFF. In DNA, the CDR3 is TGTGCCAGCTCACCGGGGGGGTACAATGAGCAGTTCTTC.

The chain employs TRBV6-1 and TRBJ2-5; a possible D gene is TRBD1 (5 bases). Germline CDR1 is MNHNS and CDR2 is SASEGT. V lost 5 bases and J 4 bases, leaving 11 bases between the germline ends. This CDR3 spans 13 amino acids. Here the CDR3 reads CASSWGWGETQYF. DNA for the CDR3: TGTGCCAGCAGTTGGGGCTGGGGAGAGACCCAGTACTTC.

The V and J genes are TRBV5-4 and TRBJ2-7; 7 bases are a match to TRBD1. V was pared by 0 bases and J by 9 bases, with 18 bases of the junction left unmatched. The CDR3 has 17 residues. Germline CDR1 SGHNT, CDR2 YYREEE (reference sequence). The CDR3 DNA sequence: TGTGCCAGCAGCTTGGAGGGGCGACAGGGTATGGCCCTTGGGCAGTACTTC. Translation: CASSLEGRQGMALGQYF.

This clone has a handful of counts. The chain recombines TRBV2 with TRBJ2-3; no firm D call. This CDR3 has 14 residues. The germline CDR1 and CDR2 sequences are SNHLY and FYNNEI. V dropped 6 bases and J dropped 0 bases, with 10 bases sitting between them. The CDR3 sequence: CASSATSSTDTQYF. In DNA form, the CDR3 reads TGTGCCAGCAGCGCTACTTCTAGCACAGATACGCAGTATTTT. The full variable domain, its missing parts supplied by reference TRBV2 and TRBJ2-3, is EPEVTQTPSHQVTQMGQEVILRCVPISNHLYFYWYRQILGQKVEFLVSFYNNEISEKSEIFDDQFSVERPDGSNFTLKIRSTKLEDSAMYFCASSATSSTDTQYFGPGTRLTVL.

This clone came up once. The chain carries TRBV6-1 and TRBJ1-2, with D unclear. The CDR3 consists of 13 residues. V lost 3 bases, J lost 3 bases, and 8 bases lay in between. CDR1 and CDR2 from the germline V gene are MNHNS and SASEGT. The CDR3 protein is CASSEGLYYGYTF. As DNA, the CDR3 is TGTGCCAGCAGTGAGGGCCTCTACTATGGCTACACCTTC.

The rearrangement links TRBV15 to TRBJ2-7; a weak D match, TRBD2 (6 bases). This CDR3 is 15 amino acids long. Germline CDR1 and CDR2: LNHNV and YYDKDF (reference sequence). V dropped 5 bases and J dropped 4 bases, with 18 bases sitting between them. The CDR3 loop is CATSGPTGVVYEQYF. The CDR3 DNA reads TGTGCCACCAGCGGACCCACGGGGGTGGTTTACGAGCAGTACTTC.

The chain has TRBV9 and TRBJ2-7, with D perhaps TRBD2 (6 bases). The CDR3 spans 15 residues. Trimming pared 2 bases from V and 3 bases from J, leaving 15 bases between. Germline values: CDR1 SGDLS, CDR2 YYNGEE. The CDR3 region has the DNA TGTGCCAGCAGCGTGGGACTGGGACTGATCTACGAGCAGTACTTC. This gives the protein CASSVGLGLIYEQYF.

The chain couples TRBV2 to TRBJ1-2; D ambiguous. CDR3 length: 13 amino acids. Trimming took 7 bases from V and 4 from J, leaving 13 bases between them. Germline loops: CDR1 SNHLY, CDR2 FYNNEI. CDR3 nucleotide sequence: TGTGCCAGCACGCGGGCAGAGGGCTATGGCTACACCTTC. Amino acids: CASTRAEGYGYTF. The variable domain in full, with the rest retrieved from reference TRBV2 and TRBJ1-2, is EPEVTQTPSHQVTQMGQEVILRCVPISNHLYFYWYRQILGQKVEFLVSFYNNEISEKSEIFDDQFSVERPDGSNFTLKIRSTKLEDSAMYFCASTRAEGYGYTFGSGTRLTVV.

This chain links TRBV5-1 with TRBJ2-5, with 11 bases aligning to TRBD1. CDR3 length: 16 amino acids. CDR1 is SGHRS, CDR2 YFSETQ, per germline. The V segment lost 4 bases and the J segment 6 bases; nucleotides outside the gene matches: 11. The CDR3 region is CASSPRRTGGFQTQYF. For the CDR3, the DNA is TGCGCCAGCAGCCCCAGGAGGACAGGGGGCTTCCAGACCCAGTACTTC.

The chain combines TRBV7-8 with TRBJ1-6; 10 nucleotides align to TRBD1. V trimming: 5 bases; J trimming: 6 bases; junction bases outside the gene matches: 7. The CDR3 length is 16 residues. Per the germline V gene, CDR1 is SGHVS and CDR2 is FQNEAQ. The CDR3 loop reads CASSPLWTGGNSPLHF. The DNA for the CDR3 is TGTGCCAGCAGCCCCCTTTGGACAGGGGGTAATTCACCCCTCCACTTT.

The rearrangement joins TRBV6-1 to TRBJ1-3; no clear D gene. CDR3 length equals 15 residues. Trimming removed 0 bases from V and 0 bases from J, with 6 bases in between. The germline V gene encodes CDR1 MNHNS and CDR2 SASEGT. DNA of the CDR3: TGTGCCAGCAGTGAAGCCGGGTACTCTGGAAACACCATATATTTT. It is translated as CASSEAGYSGNTIYF.

The chain has TRBV6-1 and TRBJ2-7; the match to TRBD1 covers 8 bases. This CDR3 has 15 residues. Germline V gene lookup returns CDR1 MNHNS and CDR2 SASEGT. V was clipped by 1 base and J by 2 bases; unmatched bases: 4. The CDR3 region has the DNA TGTGCCAGCAGTGAAGGGGGGACAGGACCCTACGAGCAGTACTTC. Protein product: CASSEGGTGPYEQYF.

The chain recombines TRBV30 with TRBJ1-2; weak D call: TRBD1 (5 bases). This CDR3 contains 17 residues. V was trimmed by 2 bases and J by 4 bases, leaving 23 bases between them. Germline CDR1 GTSNPN, CDR2 SVGIG (reference sequence). The CDR3 is CAWSPLAGPSFSYGYTF. The CDR3 DNA reads TGTGCCTGGAGTCCCCTGGCGGGGCCATCATTCTCCTATGGCTACACCTTC.

The chain employs TRBV4-1 and TRBJ2-7; the match to TRBD2 covers 12 bases. Germline V gives CDR1 MGHRA, CDR2 YSYEKL. With V trimmed by 4 bases and J by 3 bases, 7 bases remained unmatched. The CDR3 has 16 residues. CDR3 loop: CASSRVLAGGNYEQYF. The CDR3 nucleotides read TGCGCCAGCAGCCGAGTGCTAGCGGGGGGGAACTACGAGCAGTACTTC.